Each of the 11 T cell receptor beta chains below was sequenced from the same sample in a study of blood T cell repertoires in COVID-19. Assay used: immunoSEQ multiplex PCR; TCRdb lists only in-frame clones, some missing. This table holds 140,000 to 150,000 clones, nearly 85% found once. The sample comprised peripheral blood. The receptors stem from a human donor in a cohort sampled during active COVID-19.

The chain employs TRBV18 and TRBJ2-1; tentatively, D is TRBD2 (7 bases). This CDR3 spans 17 amino acids. V lost 3 bases to trimming and J lost 7 bases, with 22 bases between them. The germline CDR1 and CDR2 sequences are KGHSH and LQKENI. The CDR3 DNA reads TGTGCCAGCTCACCGAGGAGGAGGGTGGGGGGGCCGAATGAGCAGTTCTTC. Translated, it gives CASSPRRRVGGPNEQFF.

The gene calls are TRBV19 and TRBJ1-5, with 9 bases that match TRBD1. Losses at the gene ends were 6 bases for V and 8 bases for J; bases not matched to a gene: 8. CDR3 length: 14 residues. CDR1 and CDR2 from the germline V gene are LNHDA and SQIVND (reference sequence). CDR3 loop: CASRSRQGEKPQHF. The CDR3, as DNA: TGTGCCAGTAGAAGCCGACAGGGGGAAAAGCCCCAGCATTTT.

The rearrangement uses TRBV13 and TRBJ2-7; 9 bases fit TRBD2. In germline, CDR1 is PRHDT, CDR2 FYEKMQ (reference sequence). This CDR3 is 17 amino acids long. With 4 bases clipped from V and 2 bases from J, the junction kept 12 bases outside the gene matches. The CDR3 spells CASSSRTVSGGPYEQYF. As DNA, the CDR3 is TGTGCCAGCAGCTCAAGGACAGTCAGCGGGGGGCCCTACGAGCAGTACTTC.

This rearrangement joins TRBV18 to TRBJ1-5; D possibly corresponds to TRBD1 (6 bases). Germline CDR1 and CDR2: KGHSH and LQKENI. This CDR3 comprises 15 residues. Trimming took off 5 bases at V and 4 bases at J, with 15 bases between the two ends. CDR3 sequence reads: CASSSTKDRNQPQHF. The CDR3, as DNA: TGTGCCAGCTCATCTACAAAGGACAGAAATCAGCCCCAGCATTTT.

The V gene is TRBV6-4, the J gene TRBJ2-2, with D tentatively TRBD1 (6 bases). The germline V gene encodes CDR1 MRHNA and CDR2 SNTAGT. V was shortened by 6 bases and J by 4 bases, with 12 bases between the two germline ends. CDR3 size: 14 residues. The CDR3 is CASRDGGLTGELFF. CDR3 in DNA: TGTGCCAGCAGAGATGGGGGCCTCACCGGGGAGCTGTTTTTT.

For this clone: The sample holds other DNA sequences that translate to the same CDR3. The chain employs TRBV19 and TRBJ1-5; maybe TRBD1 (5 bases). In germline, CDR1 is LNHDA, CDR2 SQIVND (reference sequence). The CDR3 runs 14 residues. V lost 3 bases, J lost 4 bases, and 10 bases lay in between. This CDR3 reads CASSIRGGNQPQHF. Written as DNA, the CDR3 is TGTGCCAGTAGTATTAGGGGCGGAAATCAGCCCCAGCATTTT.

This chain joins TRBV29-1 and TRBJ2-1; possibly TRBD2 for D (6 bases). Germline V CDR1 and CDR2: SQVTM, ANQGSEA. Trimming took off 4 bases at V and 4 bases at J, with 17 bases between the two ends. The CDR3 totals 15 residues. For the CDR3, the DNA is TGCAGCGTTGTAGGGGTCGCGCGGGGATACAATGAGCAGTTCTTC. Its protein product is CSVVGVARGYNEQFF.

This clone was observed a handful of times. The rearrangement uses TRBV19 and TRBJ1-6; TRBD1 agrees at 11 bases. In germline, CDR1 is LNHDA, CDR2 SQIVND (reference sequence). With V trimmed by 6 bases and J by 10 bases, 5 bases remained unmatched. The CDR3 contains 14 residues. The CDR3 sequence is CASRPGQGESPLHF. CDR3 nucleotide sequence: TGTGCCAGTAGGCCGGGACAGGGGGAATCACCCCTCCACTTT.

The rearrangement links TRBV10-3 to TRBJ2-1; D perhaps matches TRBD2 (5 bases). CDR3 length: 15 amino acids. CDR1 ENHRY and CDR2 SYGVKD come from the germline V gene. Trimming shortened V by 0 bases and J by 3 bases, and 9 bases separated the two germline ends. The CDR3 loop reads CAISESEVRYNEQFF. The CDR3 nucleotides read TGTGCCATCAGTGAGTCGGAGGTCCGCTACAATGAGCAGTTCTTC.

This clone has more than one count but fewer than ten. The chain couples TRBV5-6 to TRBJ2-5; maybe TRBD1 (5 bases). The germline V gene has CDR1 SGHDT and CDR2 YYEEEE. V was clipped by 4 bases and J by 5 bases, with 15 bases between them. This CDR3 spans 14 amino acids. CDR3 loop: CASSRTQGWETQYF. The CDR3 DNA reads as TGTGCCAGCAGCCGGACCCAGGGATGGGAGACCCAGTACTTC.

The chain joins TRBV18 to TRBJ1-1; 10 bases are a match to TRBD1. The ends lost 0 bases at V and 6 bases at J; junction bases unmatched: 7. Germline V gene lookup returns CDR1 KGHSH and CDR2 LQKENI. This CDR3 has 16 residues. In nucleotides, the CDR3 is TGTGCCAGCTCACCACCGGGACAGGGGCCGACTTCTGAAGCTTTCTTT. Translating gives CASSPPGQGPTSEAFF.